This TCR beta chain was identified during a study of cytotoxic CD8 clonotypes in ibrutinib-treated CLL. The data were produced by immunoSEQ multiplex PCR, yet TCRdb's version contains in-frame clones alone and is incomplete. Of 35,000 or so clones in the sample, 70% to 75% were seen once. Unmatched junction bases numbered 8, after V lost 2 bases and J lost 9 bases. CDR3 length equals 14 residues. Germline CDR1 is SGHRS and CDR2 is YFSETQ. For TCR beta libraries, roughly 2 micrograms of genomic DNA were obtained from cryopreserved PBMCs. V and J are TRBV5-1 and TRBJ2-4, with 7 nucleotides matching TRBD1. Sequenced material: PBMCs, taken at disease progression, from a patient treated with ibrutinib. The origin of this receptor is a human donor with chronic lymphocytic leukemia. The CDR3 DNA follows: TGCGCCAGCAGCTTCGAACAGGGGCGCGGCATTCAGTACTTC. It translates to CASSFEQGRGIQYF. Supplemented by reference TRBV5-1 and TRBJ2-4, the full variable domain reads KAGVTQTPRYLIKTRGQQVTLSCSPISGHRSVSWYQQTPGQGLQFLFEYFSETQRNKGNFPGRFSGRQFSNSRSEMNVSTLELGDSALYLCASSFEQGRGIQYFGAGTRLSVL.